These 26 T cell receptor beta chains originate from one sample sequenced in a study of regulatory T cells in long-lasting Graves disease. The time point denotes: newly diagnosed GD, antithyroid drugs for less than 3 months. RNA extracted from PBMCs served as the sequencing template. Building the TCR beta libraries relied on iRepertoire HTBI primers, and CDR3 regions underwent Arm-PCR. TCRdb re-derived calls from the multiplex PCR reads in MiXCR, one entry per CDR3 protein. The table has about 440,000 distinct CDR3 sequences, approximately 15% seen once. This sample also belongs to another study, concerning T cells in Graves' hyperthyroidism and ophthalmopathy.

The sample was peripheral blood mononuclear cells (PBMCs), taken at new diagnosis, from a patient treated with antithyroid drugs. The receptors were sampled from a woman in her 30s with Graves disease.

This chain connects TRBV4-2 to TRBJ2-1; the D gene is possibly TRBD1 (6 bases). Trimming left V 1 base short and J 5 bases short, with 15 bases between. In germline, CDR1 is LGHNA, CDR2 YNFKEQ. This CDR3 has 16 residues. CDR3 protein: CASSQGRAGAHNEQFF. The CDR3 DNA sequence: TGTGCCAGCAGCCAAGGTCGGGCAGGGGCACACAATGAGCAGTTCTTC.

In this sample, this clonotype turned up a few times. A junction end diverges from the germline sequence, so it may reflect a read error. The chain links TRBV12-3 or TRBV12-4 to TRBJ2-2; D may be TRBD2 (6 bases). The CDR3 contains 12 residues. The CDR3 bases are TGTGCCAGCAGTTATTCCACCGGGGGGCTGTTTTTT. Its translation is CASSYSTGGLFF.

This clonotype was picked up a small number of times. The rearrangement links TRBV20-1 to TRBJ2-5, with 9 nucleotides matching TRBD1. V gave up 0 bases and J gave up 5 bases; unmatched junction bases: 4. Germline CDR1 and CDR2: DFQATT and SNEGSKA (reference sequence). The CDR3 loop spans 14 amino acids. The chain's CDR3 is CSAREGQGLETQYF. CDR3 in DNA: TGCAGTGCTAGAGAGGGACAGGGCCTTGAGACCCAGTACTTC.

A note on this clonotype: This sequence may be a read error, since a much larger clone differs from it by one base. The chain uses TRBV5-1 and TRBJ1-4; 11 nucleotides agree with TRBD1. This CDR3 contains 16 residues. Looked up from germline, CDR1 is SGHRS and CDR2 is YFSETQ. The CDR3 spells CASSLASRTGGEKLLF. DNA for the CDR3: TGCGCCAGCAGCTTGGCCTCAAGGACAGGGGGCGAAAAACTGCTTTTT.

This clonotype was counted at least ten times. This chain connects TRBV7-9 to TRBJ2-5; D gene ambiguous. The V end was cut by 5 bases, the J end by 1 base, with 11 bases between. The CDR3 is 14 residues long. From germline, CDR1 is SEHNR and CDR2 FQNEAQ (reference sequence). CDR3 residues: CASSPRTPQETQYF. The CDR3 DNA follows: TGTGCCAGCAGCCCACGGACCCCCCAAGAGACCCAGTACTTC.

V gene TRBV29-1 combines with J gene TRBJ2-1; D is possibly TRBD2 (6 bases). V was cut by 2 bases and J by 0 bases, with 11 bases left in between. The CDR3 runs 15 residues. The germline V gene encodes CDR1 SQVTM and CDR2 ANQGSEA. The CDR3 nucleotides read TGCAGCGTTGAACTAGCGTCGAGCTCCTACAATGAGCAGTTCTTC. It codes for CSVELASSSYNEQFF.

With regard to this clonotype: The missing conserved phenylalanine or tryptophan at the end of this CDR3 makes a read error likely. The chain recombines TRBV19 with TRBJ2-1, with 10 nucleotides matching TRBD1. The CDR3 extends over 13 amino acids. V lost 5 bases, J lost 7 bases, and 2 bases stayed unmatched. Germline CDR1 is LNHDA and CDR2 is SQIVND (reference sequence). This CDR3 reads CASSWGQGNEQFS. As DNA, the CDR3 is TGTGCCAGTAGTTGGGGACAGGGGAATGAGCAGTTCTCC.

This clonotype has ten or more counts. This sequence joins TRBV2 and TRBJ2-3; 16 nucleotides agree with TRBD2. V lost 8 bases and J lost 4; bases outside the gene matches: 6. The germline V gene has CDR1 SNHLY and CDR2 FYNNEI. This CDR3 is 16 amino acids long. This chain's CDR3 is CASLQGLAGGADTQYF. CDR3 bases: TGTGCCAGCCTTCAGGGACTAGCGGGAGGGGCAGATACGCAGTATTTT.

This clonotype was seen at least ten times. The CDR3 region is CASSFFNNEQFF. The DNA for the CDR3 is TGTGCCAGCAGTTTCTTTAACAATGAGCAGTTCTTC. The V call is TRBV27, the J call TRBJ2-1; D call uncertain. The V and J ends lost 3 bases and 5 bases respectively, with 5 bases between them. Germline assignment: CDR1 MNHEY and CDR2 SMNVEV (reference sequence). This CDR3 contains 12 residues.

This clonotype has only a few counts. The chain has TRBV29-1 and TRBJ2-1; 10 bases match TRBD2. CDR1 and CDR2 from the germline V gene are SQVTM and ANQGSEA. The CDR3 totals 13 residues. V lost 7 bases, J lost 7 bases, and 7 bases stayed unmatched. The CDR3 region is CSALLAGVNEQFF. Here the CDR3 DNA reads TGCAGCGCTCTCCTAGCGGGAGTAAATGAGCAGTTCTTC.

In this sample, this clonotype turned up a few times. The V and J genes are TRBV30 and TRBJ2-3; D remains unclear. The germline V gene encodes CDR1 GTSNPN and CDR2 SVGIG (reference sequence). The CDR3 is 12 residues long. Trimming pared 2 bases from V and 4 bases from J, leaving 7 bases between. The CDR3 spells CAWSFVADTQYF. CDR3 in DNA: TGTGCCTGGAGTTTTGTCGCAGATACGCAGTATTTT.

This clonotype was seen many times. CDR3: CASSSRSGSGGYTDTQYF. Written as DNA, the CDR3 is TGTGCCAGCAGCTCCCGATCGGGTAGCGGGGGATACACAGATACGCAGTATTTT. This chain joins TRBV11-3 and TRBJ2-3; 9 bases map to TRBD2. Germline V CDR1 and CDR2: SGHNT, YENEEA. The CDR3 is 18 amino acids. J was trimmed by 2 bases and V by 4 bases; bases with no gene match: 13.

The genes are TRBV7-2 and TRBJ2-1, with D perhaps TRBD2 (7 bases). V lost 5 bases and J lost 2, with 22 bases in between. The CDR3 runs 18 residues. Germline V gives CDR1 SGHTA, CDR2 FQGNSA. The CDR3 DNA reads TGTGCCAGCAGCCGACCCGGGGGGCGGGGGCTCCCCTACAATGAGCAGTTCTTC. It yields the protein CASSRPGGRGLPYNEQFF.

This clonotype came up a few times. The chain combines TRBV27 with TRBJ1-5; D perhaps matches TRBD1 (5 bases). The V end lost 6 bases, the J end lost 5 bases, and 20 bases lay between the germline ends. The CDR3 extends over 16 amino acids. Per the germline V gene, CDR1 is MNHEY and CDR2 is SMNVEV (reference sequence). The CDR3 reads CASSSGTSTFYQPQHF. CDR3 sequence (DNA): TGTGCCAGCAGCTCCGGGACCTCGACGTTTTATCAGCCCCAGCATTTT.

Turning to this clonotype: Being one base from a much bigger clone, this may be a read error. V gene TRBV5-1 combines with J gene TRBJ2-7; perhaps TRBD1 as D (8 bases). The CDR3 runs to 15 residues. Trimming left V 3 bases short and J 7 bases short, with 20 bases between. CDR1 SGHRS and CDR2 YFSETQ come from the germline V gene. CDR3 DNA sequence: TGCGCCAGCAGCTGGGGGGGACAGGCGGGGAATGAGCAGTACTTC. Translated, it gives CASSWGGQAGNEQYF.

The rearrangement joins TRBV6-1 to TRBJ1-6; perhaps TRBD1 as D (5 bases). CDR3 size: 17 residues. Germline-derived CDR1 and CDR2 are MNHNS and SASEGT. With 5 bases removed from V and 9 bases from J, the gap between germline ends came to 23 bases. CDR3 loop: CASSTSVLRDHSSPLHF. In DNA, the CDR3 is TGTGCCAGCAGTACCTCAGTCCTCCGGGACCACTCTTCACCCCTCCACTTT.

This clonotype has only one observation. The gene calls are TRBV19 and TRBJ1-1; D gene unclear. The CDR3 consists of 12 residues. CDR1 is LNHDA and CDR2 is SQIVND in the germline V gene (reference sequence). V was pared by 6 bases and J by 1 base, with 6 bases between. The CDR3, as DNA: TGTGCCAGTAGGGGCACGAACACTGAAGCTTTCTTT. Translating gives CASRGTNTEAFF.

This chain links TRBV27 with TRBJ1-5, with D perhaps matching TRBD1 (5 bases). Germline loops: CDR1 MNHEY, CDR2 SMNVEV (reference sequence). This CDR3 is 13 amino acids long. With 6 bases removed from V and 4 bases from J, the gap between germline ends came to 10 bases. The chain's CDR3 is CASRQTGNQPQHF. The CDR3 DNA sequence: TGTGCCAGCAGACAAACAGGAAATCAGCCCCAGCATTTT.

This clonotype was observed a handful of times. The chain recombines TRBV25-1 with TRBJ1-1; a weak D match, TRBD1 (6 bases). CDR1 is MGHDK, CDR2 SYGVNS, per germline. With 1 base removed from V and 5 bases from J, the gap between germline ends came to 17 bases. This CDR3 region has 16 residues. CDR3 DNA: TGTGCCAGCAGTGAATTGATGGGGGGGCCGGTTACTGAAGCTTTCTTT. Its translation is CASSELMGGPVTEAFF.

This clonotype was observed at least ten times. The V and J genes are TRBV28 and TRBJ2-1, with D hard to call. The CDR3 totals 13 residues. Germline-derived CDR1 and CDR2 are MDHEN and SYDVKM. V gave up 7 bases and J gave up 1 base, with 8 bases separating them. The CDR3 spells CASKIDSYNEQFF. DNA of the CDR3: TGTGCCAGCAAGATCGATTCCTACAATGAGCAGTTCTTC.

This clonotype was recorded at least ten times. The V and J genes are TRBV6-5 and TRBJ2-7, with a tentative D call TRBD1 (6 bases). The CDR3 is 16 amino acids. CDR1 MNHEY and CDR2 SVGAGI come from the germline V gene. Trimming cost V 0 bases and J 2 bases, with 14 bases left between them. The CDR3 sequence is CASSYSQGTRAYEQYF. In DNA form, the CDR3 reads TGTGCCAGCAGTTACTCGCAGGGGACAAGGGCCTACGAGCAGTACTTC.

This clonotype was seen repeatedly, ten times or more. The chain combines TRBV30 with TRBJ2-2, with D perhaps TRBD1 (6 bases). This CDR3 contains 15 residues. Germline V gives CDR1 GTSNPN, CDR2 SVGIG (reference sequence). V shed 3 bases and J shed 0 bases, with 11 bases lying between them. The DNA of the CDR3 is TGTGCCTGGAGCCCTGGGACACCGAACACCGGGGAGCTGTTTTTT. Translated: CAWSPGTPNTGELFF.

This clonotype was seen only a few times. This rearrangement joins TRBV6-5 to TRBJ1-3; D remains ambiguous. This CDR3 comprises 17 residues. V was cut by 0 bases and J by 0 bases, with 12 bases left in between. Germline loops: CDR1 MNHEY, CDR2 SVGAGI. CDR3 loop: CASSYSSAAPSGNTIYF. The CDR3 DNA is TGTGCCAGCAGTTACTCCAGCGCGGCCCCCTCTGGAAACACCATATATTTT.

This clonotype was recorded many times. The DNA for the CDR3 is TGCAGTGCTAGTCTCGGGGTAGCGGCAGATACGCAGTATTTT. It is translated as CSASLGVAADTQYF. The chain combines TRBV20-1 with TRBJ2-3; perhaps TRBD2 as D (6 bases). Germline values: CDR1 DFQATT, CDR2 SNEGSKA (reference sequence). V was pared by 3 bases and J by 4 bases, with 14 bases between. This CDR3 is 14 amino acids long.

This clonotype was recorded many times. The chain is built from TRBV20-1 and TRBJ2-4; D possibly corresponds to TRBD1 (6 bases). Trimming took off 6 bases at V and 1 base at J, with 16 bases between the two ends. The CDR3 spans 15 residues. Looked up from germline, CDR1 is DFQATT and CDR2 is SNEGSKA (reference sequence). The CDR3 nucleotides read TGCAGTGCCCGGTCAGGGGAGACCGCCAAAAACATTCAGTACTTC. It encodes CSARSGETAKNIQYF.

In its sample, this clonotype was seen a few times. The rearrangement uses TRBV19 and TRBJ2-2; D is tentatively TRBD1 or TRBD2 (5 bases each). The CDR3 runs 13 residues. From germline, CDR1 is LNHDA and CDR2 SQIVND (reference sequence). The V end lost 4 bases, the J end lost 6 bases, and 9 bases lay between the germline ends. CDR3 loop: CASSSMGAGELFF. DNA of the CDR3: TGTGCCAGTAGTAGTATGGGGGCCGGGGAGCTGTTTTTT.